The rows below give T cell receptor beta chains drawn from one sample of a study of blood T cell repertoires in COVID-19. Clones were sequenced by immunoSEQ multiplex PCR, and TCRdb holds only the in-frame ones, with some missing. In the table there are about 190,000 clones, 70% to 85% of which are singletons. Sequencing was done on a sample of peripheral blood. These receptors were taken from a man in his forties or fifties who had recovered from COVID-19. The CDR3 runs from the conserved cysteine through the conserved F or W. Each record gives: V gene, J gene, CDR3 protein.

v_gene: TRBV7-2
j_gene: TRBJ2-7
CDR3aa: CASSPRLAEEQYF

v_gene: TRBV9
j_gene: TRBJ2-7
CDR3aa: CASSSSQVSYEQYF

v_gene: TRBV5-1
j_gene: TRBJ1-6
CDR3aa: CASSLVSTGSNSPLHF

v_gene: TRBV18
j_gene: TRBJ2-2
CDR3aa: CASSPPVAGVTGELFF

v_gene: TRBV6-5
j_gene: TRBJ2-3
CDR3aa: CASSYSGASTDTQYF

v_gene: TRBV3-1/TRBV3-2
j_gene: TRBJ1-6
CDR3aa: CASSPPRLGSPLHF

v_gene: TRBV27
j_gene: TRBJ2-3
CDR3aa: CASSLVTGWKLQDTDTQYF

v_gene: TRBV7-2
j_gene: TRBJ1-5
CDR3aa: CASSLGAGWMRNQPQHF

v_gene: TRBV19
j_gene: TRBJ2-3
CDR3aa: CASSILGVGITDTQYF

v_gene: TRBV28
j_gene: TRBJ1-2
CDR3aa: CASSSGNYGYTF

v_gene: TRBV2
j_gene: TRBJ2-5
CDR3aa: CASSEGSNQETQYF

v_gene: TRBV9
j_gene: TRBJ2-5
CDR3aa: CASSVAPTSVETQYF

v_gene: TRBV9
j_gene: TRBJ2-5
CDR3aa: CASSTGTRETQYF